This TCR beta chain originates from a study of blood T cell repertoires in COVID-19. Study as a whole: Samples of COVID-19 (acute and convalescent) were obtained from the United States, Italy and Spain. T cells, B-cell-depleted T cells, or PBMCs provided the cDNA or gDNA that served as material.

The CDR3 covers 15 residues. CDR1 SNHLY and CDR2 FYNNEI come from the germline V gene. Trimming removed 6 bases from V and 5 bases from J, with 17 bases in between. Profiling relied on immunoSEQ multiplex PCR, and the TCRdb table lists in-frame clones only, not all of them. This table has 160,000 or so clones, 86% appearing once. The sample was peripheral blood. The clonotype was recovered from a woman in her 70s with acute or convalescent COVID-19. V usage is TRBV2 and J usage is TRBJ1-5, with TRBD1 as a possible D gene (5 bases). The CDR3 loop is CASSSGGSIHQPQHF. The CDR3 DNA reads TGTGCCAGCAGCAGCGGGGGGAGTATTCATCAGCCCCAGCATTTT.